Listed below are T cell receptor beta chains from one sample, sequenced in a study of PD-L1 blockade in urothelial cancer. TCRdb's table, derived via immunoSEQ multiplex PCR, lists solely in-frame clones and lacks some. This repertoire shows about 25,000 clones, approximately 77% found once; its top ten account for 1.6%. Here the sequenced sample was PBMCs, taken around atezolizumab (anti-PD-L1) treatment. Receptors were obtained from a man in his 70s with urothelial cancer. The conserved cysteine and the conserved F or W are not part of the CDR3 here.

ASSLPPGQEQY,TRBV28,TRBJ2-7
ASSVDRAYNEQF,TRBV9,TRBJ2-1
ASSLPGTSINEQF,TRBV14,TRBJ2-1
ASSPGQTNIQY,TRBV18,TRBJ2-4
ASTSGSTNEQF,TRBV19,TRBJ2-1
ASSQDMRQGKNIQY,TRBV4-3,TRBJ2-4
ASQSPGGSYNEQF,TRBV28,TRBJ2-1
ASRSGTEAF,TRBV19,TRBJ1-1
ASSITSGYEQY,TRBV27,-
ASSYRDRVNQPQH,TRBV5-6,TRBJ1-5
ASSEHGGADTQY,TRBV6-1,TRBJ2-3
ASSDGTSWANVLT,TRBV2,TRBJ2-6
ASAGTSASYEQY,TRBV5-1,TRBJ2-7
ASSRTSGTPDYEQF,TRBV5-1,TRBJ2-1
ASSPPGVPYEQY,TRBV13,TRBJ2-7
ASSPGTDLNYGYT,TRBV18,TRBJ1-2
ANLPRGGPGYEQY,TRBV21-1,TRBJ2-7
ASSPVIREGPGELF,TRBV4-2,TRBJ2-2
ASSSLQGSGNTIY,TRBV7-2,TRBJ1-3
ASNSLRGSYSSYNEQF,TRBV7-2,TRBJ2-1
ASSLIAGEVDGELF,TRBV11-1,TRBJ2-2
ASSLTGRQGIVTEAF,TRBV7-3,TRBJ1-1
ASTLTLNRGSYEQY,TRBV11-2,TRBJ2-7
ASSFVRNSNQPQH,TRBV27,TRBJ1-5
ASSPPSGSKETQY,TRBV18,TRBJ2-5
ASSLDRGREWAKNIQY,TRBV7-2,TRBJ2-4
ASSLAGGNTEAF,TRBV27,TRBJ1-1
ASSQELGGSGEQF,TRBV4-3,TRBJ2-1
ASSKAPRQTNYEQY,TRBV21-1,TRBJ2-7
ASSMLGDDSYNEQF,TRBV5-6,TRBJ2-1
ASSQDEQTVGNYEQY,TRBV14,TRBJ2-7
ASSRDRAGEQY,TRBV7-9,TRBJ2-7
AISDSGTQETQY,TRBV10-3,TRBJ2-5
ASTDSNQPQH,TRBV19,TRBJ1-5
ASSPRGARASGSTDTQY,TRBV18,TRBJ2-3
ASSQGAGRESSYNEQF,TRBV4-1,TRBJ2-1
ASSHGTGGTEAF,TRBV6-5,TRBJ1-1